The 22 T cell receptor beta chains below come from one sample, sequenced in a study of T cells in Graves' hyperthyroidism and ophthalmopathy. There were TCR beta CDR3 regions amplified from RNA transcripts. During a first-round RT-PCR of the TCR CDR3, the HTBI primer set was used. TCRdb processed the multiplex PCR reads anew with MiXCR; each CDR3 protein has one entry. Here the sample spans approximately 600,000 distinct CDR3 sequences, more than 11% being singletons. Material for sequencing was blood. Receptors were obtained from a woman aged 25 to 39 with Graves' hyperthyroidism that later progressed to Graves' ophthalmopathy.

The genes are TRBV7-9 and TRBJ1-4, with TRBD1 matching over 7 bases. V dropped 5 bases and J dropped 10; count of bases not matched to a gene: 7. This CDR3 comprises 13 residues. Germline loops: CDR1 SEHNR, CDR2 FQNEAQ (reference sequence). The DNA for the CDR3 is TGTGCCAGCAGCCCAGGGGGTTTGGGAAAACTGTTTTTT. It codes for CASSPGGLGKLFF.

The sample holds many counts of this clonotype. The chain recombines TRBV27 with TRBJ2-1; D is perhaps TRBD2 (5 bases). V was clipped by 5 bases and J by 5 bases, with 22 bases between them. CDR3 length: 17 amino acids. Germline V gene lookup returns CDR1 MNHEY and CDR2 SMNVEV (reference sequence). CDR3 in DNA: TGTGCCAGCAGTCTCCCCGTGCTAGCCCGAACCCACAATGAGCAGTTCTTC. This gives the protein CASSLPVLARTHNEQFF.

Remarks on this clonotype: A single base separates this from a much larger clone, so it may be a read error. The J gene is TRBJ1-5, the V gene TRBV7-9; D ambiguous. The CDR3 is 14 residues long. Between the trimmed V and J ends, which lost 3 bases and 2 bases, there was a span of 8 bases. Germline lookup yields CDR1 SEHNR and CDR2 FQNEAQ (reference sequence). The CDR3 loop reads CASSLGRCNQPQHF. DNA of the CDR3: TGTGCCAGCAGCTTGGGCAGGTGCAATCAGCCCCAGCATTTT.

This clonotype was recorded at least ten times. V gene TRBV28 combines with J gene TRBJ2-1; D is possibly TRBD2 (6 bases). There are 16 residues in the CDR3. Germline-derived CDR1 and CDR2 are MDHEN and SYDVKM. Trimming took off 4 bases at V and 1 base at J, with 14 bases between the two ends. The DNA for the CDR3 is TGTGCCAGCAGTTCCACCGGGAGTTGGTCCTACAATGAGCAGTTCTTC. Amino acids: CASSSTGSWSYNEQFF.

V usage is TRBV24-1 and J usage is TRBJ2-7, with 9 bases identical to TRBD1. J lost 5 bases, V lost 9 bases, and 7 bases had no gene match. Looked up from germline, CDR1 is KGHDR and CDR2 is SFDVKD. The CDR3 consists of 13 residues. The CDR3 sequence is CATGDRDGHEQYF. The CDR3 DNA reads TGTGCCACCGGGGACAGGGATGGACACGAGCAGTACTTC.

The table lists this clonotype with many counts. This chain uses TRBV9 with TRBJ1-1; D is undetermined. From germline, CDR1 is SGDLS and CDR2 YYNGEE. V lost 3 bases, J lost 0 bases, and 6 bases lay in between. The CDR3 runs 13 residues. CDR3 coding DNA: TGTGCCAGCAGCGGAAATATGAACACTGAAGCTTTCTTT. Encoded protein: CASSGNMNTEAFF.

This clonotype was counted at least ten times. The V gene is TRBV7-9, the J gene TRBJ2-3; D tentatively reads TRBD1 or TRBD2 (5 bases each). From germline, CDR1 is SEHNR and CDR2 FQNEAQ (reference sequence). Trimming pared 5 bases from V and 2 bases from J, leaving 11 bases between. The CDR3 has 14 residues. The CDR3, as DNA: TGTGCCAGCAGCATCGGGGCCCACACAGATACGCAGTATTTT. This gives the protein CASSIGAHTDTQYF. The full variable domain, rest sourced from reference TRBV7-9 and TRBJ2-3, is DTGVSQNPRHKITKRGQNVTFRCDPISEHNRLYWYRQTLGQGPEFLTYFQNEAQLEKSRLLSDRFSAERPKGSFSTLEIQRTEQGDSAMYLCASSIGAHTDTQYFGPGTRLTVL.

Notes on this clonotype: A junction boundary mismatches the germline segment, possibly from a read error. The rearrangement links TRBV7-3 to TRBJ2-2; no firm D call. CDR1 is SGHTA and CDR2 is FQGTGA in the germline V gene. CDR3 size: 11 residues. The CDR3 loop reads CAGSFGGELFF. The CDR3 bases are TGTGCCGGCAGCTTCGGCGGGGAGCTGTTTTTT.

CDR3 DNA: TGCAGTGCTAGGGACAGGGTTAAGGATGAGCAGTTCTTC. The encoded protein is CSARDRVKDEQFF. V and J are TRBV20-1 and TRBJ2-1, with 8 bases lining up with TRBD1. Germline loops: CDR1 DFQATT, CDR2 SNEGSKA (reference sequence). CDR3 length: 13 amino acids. V shed 3 bases and J 8 bases; nucleotides not matched to a gene: 6.

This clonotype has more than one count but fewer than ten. CDR3 protein: CASSVEEPGQGARDYTF. The CDR3 DNA reads TGTGCCAGCAGCGTAGAGGAACCGGGACAGGGGGCGCGAGACTACACCTTC. The chain couples TRBV9 to TRBJ1-2; 12 positions match TRBD1. Germline trimming cut 0 bases from V and 10 bases from J; bases unmatched to any gene: 13. Germline V lookup: CDR1 SGDLS, CDR2 YYNGEE. The CDR3 loop spans 17 amino acids.

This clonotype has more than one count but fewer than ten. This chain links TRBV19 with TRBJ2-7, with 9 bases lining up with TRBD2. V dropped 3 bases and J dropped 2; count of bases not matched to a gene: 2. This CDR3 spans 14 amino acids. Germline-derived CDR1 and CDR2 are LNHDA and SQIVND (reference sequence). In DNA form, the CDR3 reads TGTGCCAGTAGTATTTTAGCGGGAGCCTACGAGCAGTACTTC. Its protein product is CASSILAGAYEQYF.

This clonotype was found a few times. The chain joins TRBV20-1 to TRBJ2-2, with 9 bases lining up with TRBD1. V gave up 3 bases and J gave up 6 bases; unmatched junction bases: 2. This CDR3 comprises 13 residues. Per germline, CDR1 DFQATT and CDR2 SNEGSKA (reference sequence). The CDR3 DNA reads TGCAGTGCTAGGCGGACAGGGGCCGGGGAGCTGTTTTTT. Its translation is CSARRTGAGELFF.

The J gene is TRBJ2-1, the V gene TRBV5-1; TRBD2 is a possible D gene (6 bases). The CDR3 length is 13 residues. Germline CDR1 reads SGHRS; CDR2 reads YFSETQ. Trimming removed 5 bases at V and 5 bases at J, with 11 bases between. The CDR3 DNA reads TGCGCCAGCAGGCGGGACGGAGACAATGAGCAGTTCTTC. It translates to CASRRDGDNEQFF.

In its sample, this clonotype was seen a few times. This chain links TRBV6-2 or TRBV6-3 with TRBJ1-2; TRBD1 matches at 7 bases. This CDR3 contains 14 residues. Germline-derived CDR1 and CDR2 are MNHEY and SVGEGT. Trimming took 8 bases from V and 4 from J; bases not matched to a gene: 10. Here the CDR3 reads CASRTGSHFYGYTF. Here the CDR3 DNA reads TGTGCCAGCCGGACAGGTAGCCACTTCTATGGCTACACCTTC.

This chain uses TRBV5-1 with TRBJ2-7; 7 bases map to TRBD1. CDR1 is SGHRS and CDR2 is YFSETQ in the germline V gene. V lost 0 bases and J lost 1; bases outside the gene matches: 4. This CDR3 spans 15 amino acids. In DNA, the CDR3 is TGCGCCAGCAGCTTGGAACAGGGGCTATCCTACGAGCAGTACTTC. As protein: CASSLEQGLSYEQYF.

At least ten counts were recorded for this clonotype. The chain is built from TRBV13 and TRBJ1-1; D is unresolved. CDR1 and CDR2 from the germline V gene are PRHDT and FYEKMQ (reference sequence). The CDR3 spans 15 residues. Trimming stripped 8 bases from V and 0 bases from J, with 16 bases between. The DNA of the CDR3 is TGTGCCAGCGCCGGTTTCAAGGCCATGAACACTGAAGCTTTCTTT. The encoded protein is CASAGFKAMNTEAFF.

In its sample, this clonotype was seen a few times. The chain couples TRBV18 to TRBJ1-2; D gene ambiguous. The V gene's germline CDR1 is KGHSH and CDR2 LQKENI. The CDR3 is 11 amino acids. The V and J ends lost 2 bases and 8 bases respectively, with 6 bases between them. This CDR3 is CASSPGEGYTF. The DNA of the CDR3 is TGTGCCAGCTCACCAGGGGAGGGCTACACCTTC.

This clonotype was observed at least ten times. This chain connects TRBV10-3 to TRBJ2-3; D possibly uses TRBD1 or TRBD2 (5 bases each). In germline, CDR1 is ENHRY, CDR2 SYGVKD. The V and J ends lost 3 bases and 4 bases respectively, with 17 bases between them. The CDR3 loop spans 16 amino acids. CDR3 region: CAISDTAGLGADTQYF. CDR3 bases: TGTGCCATCAGTGATACGGCGGGCCTGGGGGCAGATACGCAGTATTTT.

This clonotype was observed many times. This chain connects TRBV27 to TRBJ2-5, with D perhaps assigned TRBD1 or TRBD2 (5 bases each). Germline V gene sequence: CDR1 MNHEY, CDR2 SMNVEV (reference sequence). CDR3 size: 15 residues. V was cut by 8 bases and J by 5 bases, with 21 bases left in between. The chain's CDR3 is CASGLPGRLGETQYF. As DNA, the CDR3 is TGTGCCAGCGGATTACCGGGGCGTTTGGGGGAGACCCAGTACTTC.

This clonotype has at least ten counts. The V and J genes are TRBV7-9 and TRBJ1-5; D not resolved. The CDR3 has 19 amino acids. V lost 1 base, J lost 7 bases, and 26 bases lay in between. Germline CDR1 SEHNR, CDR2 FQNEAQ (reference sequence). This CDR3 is CASSLVVGFLGGGSQPQHF. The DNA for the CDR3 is TGTGCCAGCAGCTTAGTCGTGGGGTTCCTCGGAGGTGGTAGCCAGCCCCAGCATTTT.

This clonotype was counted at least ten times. The CDR3 sequence is CASSLRTSRTSYNEQFF. The CDR3 bases are TGTGCCAGCAGTTTGCGAACTAGCAGGACCTCCTACAATGAGCAGTTCTTC. The chain recombines TRBV28 with TRBJ2-1, with D tentatively TRBD2 (6 bases). Germline V CDR1 and CDR2: MDHEN, SYDVKM. Trimming removed 3 bases at V and 0 bases at J, with 15 bases between. The CDR3 totals 17 residues.

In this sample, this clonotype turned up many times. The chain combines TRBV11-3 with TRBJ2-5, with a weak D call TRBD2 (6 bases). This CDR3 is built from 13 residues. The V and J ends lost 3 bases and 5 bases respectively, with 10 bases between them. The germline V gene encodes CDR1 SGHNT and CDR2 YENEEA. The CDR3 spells CASSFDSGETQYF. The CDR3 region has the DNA TGTGCCAGCAGCTTCGACAGCGGGGAGACCCAGTACTTC. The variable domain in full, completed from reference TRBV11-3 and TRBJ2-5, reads EAGVVQSPRYKIIEKKQPVAFWCNPISGHNTLYWYLQNLGQGPELLIRYENEEAVDDSQLPKDRFSAERLKGVDSTLKIQPAELGDSAVYLCASSFDSGETQYFGPGTRLLVL.